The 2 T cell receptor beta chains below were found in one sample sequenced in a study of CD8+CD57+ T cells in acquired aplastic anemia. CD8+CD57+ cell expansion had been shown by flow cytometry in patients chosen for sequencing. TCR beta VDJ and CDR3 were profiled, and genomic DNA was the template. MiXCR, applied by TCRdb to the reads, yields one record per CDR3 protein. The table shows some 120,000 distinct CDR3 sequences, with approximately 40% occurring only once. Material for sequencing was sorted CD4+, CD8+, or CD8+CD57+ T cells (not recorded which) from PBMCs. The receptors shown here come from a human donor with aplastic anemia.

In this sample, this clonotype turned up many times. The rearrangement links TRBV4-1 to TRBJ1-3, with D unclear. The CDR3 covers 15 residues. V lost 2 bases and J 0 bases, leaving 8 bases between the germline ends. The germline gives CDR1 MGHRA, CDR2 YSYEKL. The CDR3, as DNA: TGCGCCAGCAGCCAAATAGGGCTCTCTGGAAACACCATATATTTT. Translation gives CASSQIGLSGNTIYF.

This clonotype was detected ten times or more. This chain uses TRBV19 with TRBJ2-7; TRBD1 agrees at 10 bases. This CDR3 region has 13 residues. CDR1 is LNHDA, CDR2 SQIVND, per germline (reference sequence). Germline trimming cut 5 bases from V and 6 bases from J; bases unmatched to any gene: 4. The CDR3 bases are TGTGCCAGTAGTGTGGACAGGGGGAGCGAGCAGTACTTC. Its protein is CASSVDRGSEQYF.